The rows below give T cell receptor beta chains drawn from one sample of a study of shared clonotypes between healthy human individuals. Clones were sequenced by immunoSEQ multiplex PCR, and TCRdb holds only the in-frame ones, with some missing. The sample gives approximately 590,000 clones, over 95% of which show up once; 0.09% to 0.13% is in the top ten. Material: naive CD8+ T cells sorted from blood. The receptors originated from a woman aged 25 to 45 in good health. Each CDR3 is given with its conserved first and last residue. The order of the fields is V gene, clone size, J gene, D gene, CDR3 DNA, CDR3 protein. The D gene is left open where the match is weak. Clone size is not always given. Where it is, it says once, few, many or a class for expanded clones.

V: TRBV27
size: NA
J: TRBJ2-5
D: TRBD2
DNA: TGTGCCAGCAGTTTTTCTAGCGGTGGGGCTAGCGGCCAAGAGACCCAGTACTTC
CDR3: CASSFSSGGASGQETQYF

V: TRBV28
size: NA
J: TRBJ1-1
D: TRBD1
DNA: TGTGCCAGCAGCCTGGGGACAGGGGGGTCTGAAGCTTTCTTT
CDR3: CASSLGTGGSEAFF

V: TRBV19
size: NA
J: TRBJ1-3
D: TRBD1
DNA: TGTGCCAGTAGTCCGAGGGACAGGGCCTCTGGAAACACCATATATTTT
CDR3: CASSPRDRASGNTIYF

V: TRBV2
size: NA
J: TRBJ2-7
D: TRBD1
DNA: TGTGCCAGCAGTGGTGCCGGGACAGGGCCCTACGAGCAGTACTTC
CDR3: CASSGAGTGPYEQYF

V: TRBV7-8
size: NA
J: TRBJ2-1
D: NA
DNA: TGTGCCAGCAGCTCCGCGTCGAGCTCCTACAATGAGCAGTTCTTC
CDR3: CASSSASSSYNEQFF

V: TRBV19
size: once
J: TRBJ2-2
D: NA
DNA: TGTGCCAGTAGTATAGCTATCACCGGGGAGCTGTTTTTT
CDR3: CASSIAITGELFF

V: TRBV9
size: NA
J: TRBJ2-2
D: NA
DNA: TGTGCCAGCAGCTGGGAGGCTTCAGGGGACACCGGGGAGCTGTTTTTT
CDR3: CASSWEASGDTGELFF

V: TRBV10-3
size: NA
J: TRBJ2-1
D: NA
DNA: TGTGCCACGGGTGGAGGGGGCAATGAGCAGTTCTTC
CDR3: CATGGGGNEQFF

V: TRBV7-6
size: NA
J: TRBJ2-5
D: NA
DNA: TGTGCCAGCAGCATGGGGTTGGCTCAAGAGACCCAGTACTTC
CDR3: CASSMGLAQETQYF

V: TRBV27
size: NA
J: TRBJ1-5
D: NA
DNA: TGTGCCAGCAGTCTAAACGCAAATCAGCCCCAGCATTTT
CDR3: CASSLNANQPQHF

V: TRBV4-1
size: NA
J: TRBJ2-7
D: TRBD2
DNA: TGCGCCAGCAGCCCATCCACTTACAGCGGGAGTCAAGCCTACGAGCAGTACTTC
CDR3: CASSPSTYSGSQAYEQYF

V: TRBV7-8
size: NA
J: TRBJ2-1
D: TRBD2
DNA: TGTGCCAGCAGCCGTACTAGCGGCAATGAGCAGTTCTTC
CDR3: CASSRTSGNEQFF

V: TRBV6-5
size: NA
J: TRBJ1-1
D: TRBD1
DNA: TGTGCCAGCAGACAAGGACAGGGAGAGACTGAAGCTTTCTTT
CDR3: CASRQGQGETEAFF

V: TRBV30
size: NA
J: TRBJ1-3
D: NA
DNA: TGTGCCTGGAATGACGGAACCTCTGGAAACACCATATATTTT
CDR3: CAWNDGTSGNTIYF

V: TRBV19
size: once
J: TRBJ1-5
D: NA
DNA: TGTGCCAGTAGTTTCAGGGCCCAGCCCCAGCATTTT
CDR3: CASSFRAQPQHF

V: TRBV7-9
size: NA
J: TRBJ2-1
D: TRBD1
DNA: TGTGCCAGCAGCCAAAGGACAGGGGGAGCCGAGCAGTTCTTC
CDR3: CASSQRTGGAEQFF

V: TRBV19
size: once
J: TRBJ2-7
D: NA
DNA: TGTGCCAGTAGCCTGGATGGAGCCTCCTACGAGCAGTACTTC
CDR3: CASSLDGASYEQYF